This T cell receptor (beta chain) is from a study of CD8 T cells in ankylosing spondylitis. Molecular-barcoded quantitative 5'-RACE produced these TCR beta libraries. A single record per CDR3 protein comes from TCRdb applying MiXCR to the 5' RACE reads. The sample records about 36,000 distinct CDR3 sequences, 4.5% to 6% being singletons. Study-level findings and limits: In ankylosing spondylitis blood, a motif of roughly eight highly homologous TCR beta variants appeared characteristic. A subset of motif variants has previously been described in the synovial fluid and blood of reactive arthritis. From matched ankylosing spondylitis synovial fluid, disease-linked clones were reportedly recovered at significantly enriched levels.

This clonotype showed up many times. Antigen: not known. Germline V CDR1 and CDR2: LGHDT, YNNKEL (reference sequence). V shed 2 bases and J 0 bases; nucleotides not matched to a gene: 4. The CDR3 runs 15 residues. Material: blood, either unsorted or a sorted T cell fraction (not recorded which). The clonotype comes from a male donor with ankylosing spondylitis or in good health (not recorded which). J is TRBJ2-7 and V is TRBV3-1; the match to TRBD2 covers 7 bases. The CDR3 reads CASSQYSGASYEQYF. The CDR3 DNA sequence: TGTGCCAGCAGCCAATACAGCGGGGCCTCCTACGAGCAGTACTTC.